The entry below gives a single TCR beta chain sequence along with its context. Its specificity is not known. The data were obtained in a study of cytomegalovirus exposure and HLA in healthy donors. Use of 60 Vbeta and 13 Jbeta primers characterized the PCR. The data were produced by immunoSEQ multiplex PCR, yet TCRdb's version contains in-frame clones alone and is incomplete. The sample has roughly 120,000 clones; around 73% are singletons. General study points: There were a few CMV-associated chains whose specificity for CMV antigens was confirmed in vitro. The study put some 150 TCR beta chains on its list as cytomegalovirus-associated. Associated with HLA alleles at 0.05 false discovery rate in a later analysis were approximately 17,000 TCR beta sequences.

Germline V gene data show CDR1 as KGHSH and CDR2 as LQKENI. CDR3 length: 13 amino acids. The V gene end was trimmed by 5 bases and the J gene end by 6 bases; junction bases not matched to a gene: 5. The sequenced material came from PBMCs. The V gene is TRBV18, the J gene TRBJ2-5; 8 nucleotides match TRBD1. This clonotype was sampled from a man aged 40-49 years in good health and CMV-seronegative. As DNA, the CDR3 is TGTGCCAGCTCAAAAGACAGGGGAAAGACCCAGTACTTC. It is translated as CASSKDRGKTQYF.